Listed below are T cell receptor beta chains from one sample, sequenced in a study of blood T cells in healthy people across ages. TCRdb re-analysed the 5' RACE reads in MiXCR, keeping a single row per CDR3 protein. The table shows about 680,000 distinct CDR3 sequences, with over 45% occurring only once. The source material was blood. The origin of the receptors is a woman aged 55-75 years in good health. Each CDR3 is given with its conserved first and last residue. Part of the rows lack a size; the others show once, few, many or a class for expanded clones.

v_call: TRBV7-2; cdr3_length: 14; j_call: TRBJ1-2; clone_size: NA; cdr3_aa: CASSPSGAVYGYTF
v_call: TRBV12-3/TRBV12-4; cdr3_length: 14; j_call: TRBJ2-3; clone_size: few; cdr3_aa: CASSPGGLGDTQYF
v_call: TRBV7-9; cdr3_length: 15; j_call: TRBJ1-1; clone_size: NA; cdr3_aa: CASRGIRQGGAEAFF
v_call: TRBV29-1; cdr3_length: 12; j_call: TRBJ1-2; clone_size: NA; cdr3_aa: CSGQVAAHGYTF
v_call: TRBV7-6; cdr3_length: 13; j_call: TRBJ2-7; clone_size: NA; cdr3_aa: CASSFSLYYEQYF
v_call: TRBV2; cdr3_length: 13; j_call: TRBJ2-1; clone_size: once; cdr3_aa: CASGLAEFNEQFF
v_call: TRBV20-1; cdr3_length: 15; j_call: TRBJ2-3; clone_size: few; cdr3_aa: CSARTGGTGTDTQYF
v_call: TRBV2; cdr3_length: 11; j_call: TRBJ2-7; clone_size: NA; cdr3_aa: CASLDRVGQYF
v_call: TRBV27; cdr3_length: 14; j_call: TRBJ2-7; clone_size: NA; cdr3_aa: CASSPQNRVYEQYF
v_call: TRBV20-1; cdr3_length: 13; j_call: TRBJ2-7; clone_size: NA; cdr3_aa: CSAREGQLYEQYF
v_call: TRBV20-1; cdr3_length: 14; j_call: TRBJ2-1; clone_size: NA; cdr3_aa: CSALRDDSYNEQFF
v_call: TRBV6-1; cdr3_length: 15; j_call: TRBJ1-5; clone_size: NA; cdr3_aa: CASRGGQQKRQPQHF
v_call: TRBV7-2; cdr3_length: 16; j_call: TRBJ2-3; clone_size: NA; cdr3_aa: CASSPSSGRGADTQYF
v_call: TRBV29-1; cdr3_length: 14; j_call: TRBJ2-5; clone_size: once; cdr3_aa: CSVESLSGQETQYF
v_call: TRBV29-1; cdr3_length: 13; j_call: TRBJ2-5; clone_size: NA; cdr3_aa: CSGVASGSETQYF
v_call: TRBV5-1; cdr3_length: 15; j_call: TRBJ2-7; clone_size: NA; cdr3_aa: CANSLAGQGPYEQYF
v_call: TRBV2; cdr3_length: 15; j_call: TRBJ1-6; clone_size: NA; cdr3_aa: CASSEAVTGNSPPHF
v_call: TRBV10-3; cdr3_length: 14; j_call: NA; clone_size: NA; cdr3_aa: CAISRLAGADEQYF
v_call: TRBV28; cdr3_length: 16; j_call: TRBJ2-7; clone_size: NA; cdr3_aa: CASSFLRTGATYEQYF
v_call: TRBV28; cdr3_length: 13; j_call: TRBJ2-4; clone_size: NA; cdr3_aa: CASSVENKNIQYF
v_call: TRBV7-6; cdr3_length: 15; j_call: TRBJ2-3; clone_size: NA; cdr3_aa: CASSPPAQSTDTQYF
v_call: TRBV7-8; cdr3_length: 15; j_call: TRBJ2-3; clone_size: NA; cdr3_aa: CASSRLGRGGDTQYF
v_call: TRBV20-1; cdr3_length: 11; j_call: TRBJ2-1; clone_size: NA; cdr3_aa: CRGRGNNEQFF
v_call: TRBV29-1; cdr3_length: 12; j_call: TRBJ2-7; clone_size: few; cdr3_aa: CGVGGQGGEQYF